This paragraph covers one T cell receptor (beta chain) sequence. The antigen is unknown. This record belongs to a study of cytomegalovirus exposure and HLA in healthy donors. Study details: There were 70 million to 95 million unique TCRs (from HLA-typed donors) in an early data release.

CDR1 SGHNT and CDR2 YENEEA come from the germline V gene. There are 15 residues in the CDR3. V was clipped by 5 bases and J by 1 base; unmatched bases: 7. With 60 Vbeta and 13 Jbeta primers, the PCR was carried out. Data came from immunoSEQ multiplex PCR; TCRdb stores just in-frame clones and leaves some out. This sample's table has roughly 220,000 clones. Study outcomes and limitations: A later analysis reported that several of the most significant clusters appeared to be linked to common viral pathogens, among them Epstein-Barr virus. Listed as cytomegalovirus-associated were over 150 TCR beta chains. Association with HLA alleles at 0.05 false discovery rate was found for roughly 17,000 TCR beta sequences in a later analysis.

Sequenced: PBMCs. The chain has TRBV11-3 and TRBJ2-7; 8 bases match TRBD1. This receptor was obtained from a girl aged 2 to 10 in good health and CMV-seropositive. The CDR3 DNA follows: TGTGCCAGCAGCAGAGGAACAGGGGGTTCCTACGAGCAGTACTTC. This gives the protein CASSRGTGGSYEQYF.